A single sample gave rise to the 2 T cell receptor beta chains below, sequenced in a study of metastatic and nonmetastatic thyroid tumors. Each patient came to thyroid surgery without any prior treatment (of any kind). TCRdb recomputed clones from the PCR reads via MiXCR. The sample has 29,000 or so clones, under 4.5% seen once. Sequenced sample: blood. The receptors derive from a female donor with papillary thyroid cancer or a benign thyroid nodule (not recorded which). Some clones in this sample may be carry-over from other donors' samples.

Comment on this clone: Because it lacks the conserved phenylalanine or tryptophan at the end, this CDR3 is likely a read error. The chain carries TRBV28 and TRBJ2-1; 11 bases are a match to TRBD2. Germline CDR1 MDHEN, CDR2 SYDVKM. The CDR3 is made up of 17 amino acids. The V and J ends lost 10 bases and 8 bases, in that order; junction bases with no gene match: 19. Written as DNA, the CDR3 is TGTGCCACCACCCTTACTACTAGCGGGAGTTCCGGGGATGAGCAGTTCTGC. Translation gives CATTLTTSGSSGDEQFC.

At least ten counts were recorded for this clone. The chain's CDR3 is CASSLGLAPTYEQYF. Here the CDR3 DNA reads TGTGCCAGCAGCCTGGGACTAGCACCGACCTACGAGCAGTACTTC. The J gene is TRBJ2-7, the V gene TRBV7-2, with 9 positions matching TRBD2. Looked up from germline, CDR1 is SGHTA and CDR2 is FQGNSA. The CDR3 is 15 amino acids. With 5 bases clipped from V and 2 bases from J, the junction kept 7 bases outside the gene matches.